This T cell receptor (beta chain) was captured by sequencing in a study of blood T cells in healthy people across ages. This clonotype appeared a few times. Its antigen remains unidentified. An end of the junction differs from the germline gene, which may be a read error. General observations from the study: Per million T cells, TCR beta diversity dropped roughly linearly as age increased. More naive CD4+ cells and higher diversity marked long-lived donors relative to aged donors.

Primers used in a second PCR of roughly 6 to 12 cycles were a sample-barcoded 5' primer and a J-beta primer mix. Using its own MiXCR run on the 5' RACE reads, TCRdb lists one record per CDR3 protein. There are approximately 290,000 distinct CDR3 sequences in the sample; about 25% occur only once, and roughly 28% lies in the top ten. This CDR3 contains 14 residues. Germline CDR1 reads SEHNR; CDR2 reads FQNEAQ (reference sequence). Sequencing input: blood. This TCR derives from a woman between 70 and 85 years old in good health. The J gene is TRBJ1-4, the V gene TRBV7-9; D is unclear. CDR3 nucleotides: TGTGCCGGCAGCGGACCGCCGGGTAATGAAAAACTGTTTTTT. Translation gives CAGSGPPGNEKLFF.